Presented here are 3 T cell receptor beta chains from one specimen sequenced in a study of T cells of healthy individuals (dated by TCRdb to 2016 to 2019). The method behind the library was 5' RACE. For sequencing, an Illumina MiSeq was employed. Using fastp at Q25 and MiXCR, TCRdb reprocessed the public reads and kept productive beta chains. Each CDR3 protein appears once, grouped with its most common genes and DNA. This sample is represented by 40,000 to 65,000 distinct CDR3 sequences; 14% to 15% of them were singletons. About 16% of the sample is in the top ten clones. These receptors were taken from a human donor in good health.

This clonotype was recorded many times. This CDR3 is CASSPVGPQPQHF. In DNA, the CDR3 is TGTGCCAGCAGCCCGGTAGGGCCTCAGCCCCAGCATTTT. The J gene is TRBJ1-5, the V gene TRBV7-9; no firm D call. In germline, CDR1 is SEHNR, CDR2 FQNEAQ (reference sequence). The V end was cut by 5 bases, the J end by 6 bases, with 11 bases between. CDR3 length: 13 residues.

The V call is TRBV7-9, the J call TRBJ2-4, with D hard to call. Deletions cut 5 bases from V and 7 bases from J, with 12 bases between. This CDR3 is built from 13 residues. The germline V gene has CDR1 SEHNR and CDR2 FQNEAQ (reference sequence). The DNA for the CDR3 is TGTGCCAGCAGCCGTGACCCTTATAACATTCAGTACTTC. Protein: CASSRDPYNIQYF.

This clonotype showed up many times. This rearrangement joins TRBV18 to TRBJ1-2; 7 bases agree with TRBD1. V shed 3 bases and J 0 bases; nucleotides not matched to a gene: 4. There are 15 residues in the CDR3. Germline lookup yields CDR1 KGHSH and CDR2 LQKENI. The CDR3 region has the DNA TGTGCCAGCTCACCGGGGACAGAAGCTAACTATGGCTACACCTTC. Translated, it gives CASSPGTEANYGYTF. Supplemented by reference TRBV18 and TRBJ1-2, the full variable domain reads NAGVMQNPRHLVRRRGQEARLRCSPMKGHSHVYWYRQLPEEGLKFMVYLQKENIIDESGMPKERFSAEFPKEGPSILRIQQVVRGDSAAYFCASSPGTEANYGYTFGSGTRLTVV.